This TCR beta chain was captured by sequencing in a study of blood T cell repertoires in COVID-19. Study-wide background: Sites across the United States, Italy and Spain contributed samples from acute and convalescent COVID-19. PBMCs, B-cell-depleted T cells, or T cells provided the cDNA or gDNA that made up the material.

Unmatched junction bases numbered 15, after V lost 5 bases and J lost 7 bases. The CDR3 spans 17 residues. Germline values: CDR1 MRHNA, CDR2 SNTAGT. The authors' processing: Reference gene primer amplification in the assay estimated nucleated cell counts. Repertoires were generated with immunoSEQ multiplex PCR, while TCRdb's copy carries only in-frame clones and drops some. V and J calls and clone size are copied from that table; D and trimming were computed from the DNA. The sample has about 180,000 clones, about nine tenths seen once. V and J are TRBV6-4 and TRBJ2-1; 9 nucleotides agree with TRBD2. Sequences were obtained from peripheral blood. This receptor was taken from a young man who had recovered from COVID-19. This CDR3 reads CASSIIRGRAALNEQFF. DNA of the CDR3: TGTGCCAGCAGTATAATTCGCGGGAGGGCCGCTCTTAATGAGCAGTTCTTC.